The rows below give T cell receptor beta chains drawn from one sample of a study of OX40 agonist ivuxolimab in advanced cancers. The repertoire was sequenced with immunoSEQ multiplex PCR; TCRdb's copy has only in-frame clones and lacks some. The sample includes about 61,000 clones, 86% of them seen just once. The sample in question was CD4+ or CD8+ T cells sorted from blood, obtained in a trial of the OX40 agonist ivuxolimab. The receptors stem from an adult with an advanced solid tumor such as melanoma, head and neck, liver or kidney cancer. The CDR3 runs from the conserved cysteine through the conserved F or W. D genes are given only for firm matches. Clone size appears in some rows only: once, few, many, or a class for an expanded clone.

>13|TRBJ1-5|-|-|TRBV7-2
TGTGCCAGCAGCCTTCCCACGGGACAGCCCCAGCATTTT
CASSLPTGQPQHF
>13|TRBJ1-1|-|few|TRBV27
TGTGCCAGTCTAGGGGGGATGAACACTGAAGCTTTCTTT
CASLGGMNTEAFF
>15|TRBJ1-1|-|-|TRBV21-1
TGTGCCAGCAGCAAAGTACCAGGGTGGAACACTGAAGCTTTCTTT
CASSKVPGWNTEAFF
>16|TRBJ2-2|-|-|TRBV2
TGTGCCAGCAGTGAAGCGTCGGGGGCCCTCGCCGGGGAGCTGTTTTTT
CASSEASGALAGELFF
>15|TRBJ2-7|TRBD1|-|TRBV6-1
TGTGCCAGCAGGGAAGCCGGGACAGGGATCTACGAGCAGTACTTC
CASREAGTGIYEQYF
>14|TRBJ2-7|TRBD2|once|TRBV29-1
TGCAGCGTTGAAACCCCGCAGCGGCGGGGGGAGCAGTACTTC
CSVETPQRRGEQYF
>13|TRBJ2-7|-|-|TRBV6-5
TGTGCCAGCAGTCCCGTTTCCTCCTACGAGCAGTACTTC
CASSPVSSYEQYF
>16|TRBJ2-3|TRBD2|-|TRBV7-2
TGTGCCAGCAGCTTCAAGCGGGGGGGCGGGGTAGATACGCAGTATTTT
CASSFKRGGGVDTQYF
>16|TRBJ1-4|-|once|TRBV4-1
TGCGCCAGCAGCCAAGATCTGCGGTCCTCAAATGAAAAACTGTTTTTT
CASSQDLRSSNEKLFF
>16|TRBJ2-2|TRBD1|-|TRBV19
TGTGCCAGTAAACGGAGACAGGGGCAGAACACCGGGGAGCTGTTTTTT
CASKRRQGQNTGELFF
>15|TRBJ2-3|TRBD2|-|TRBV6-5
TGTGCCAGCAGTTCGACTAGCGGGGGCACAGATACGCAGTATTTT
CASSSTSGGTDTQYF
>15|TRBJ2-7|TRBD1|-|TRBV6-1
TGTGCCAGCAGTCCCGGGACAGGGGGCTTCCACGAGCAGTACTTC
CASSPGTGGFHEQYF
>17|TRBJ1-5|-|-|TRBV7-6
TGTGCCAGCAGCCGCGCGGGGGGGGTCAATAGCAATCAGCCCCAGCATTTT
CASSRAGGVNSNQPQHF
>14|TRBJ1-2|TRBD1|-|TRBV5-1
TGCGCCAGCAGCTTACCTCGACAGGGCTATGGCTACACCTTC
CASSLPRQGYGYTF
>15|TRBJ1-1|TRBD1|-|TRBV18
TGTGCCAGCTCATCACACACAGGGGGGAACACTGAAGCTTTCTTT
CASSSHTGGNTEAFF
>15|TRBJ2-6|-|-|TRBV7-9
TGTGCCAGCAGCTTAGGGGGATCTGGGGCCAACGTCCTGACTTTC
CASSLGGSGANVLTF
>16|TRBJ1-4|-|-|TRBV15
TGTGCCACCAGCAGAGGAGGCGCGGAACTTAATGAAAAACTGTTTTTT
CATSRGGAELNEKLFF
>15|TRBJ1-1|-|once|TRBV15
TGTGCCACCAGCAGAGAGGCAACATTGAACACTGAAGCTTTCTTT
CATSREATLNTEAFF
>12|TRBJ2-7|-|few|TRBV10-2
TGCGCCAGCAGTGACCCGACCTACGAGCAGTACTTC
CASSDPTYEQYF
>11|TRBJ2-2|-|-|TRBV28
TGTGCCAGCAGTATCACCGGGGAGCTGTTTTTT
CASSITGELFF
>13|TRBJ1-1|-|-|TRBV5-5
TGTGCCAGCAGCCGGGGCGTGTCTATAGAAGCTTTCTTT
CASSRGVSIEAFF
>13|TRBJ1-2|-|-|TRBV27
TGTGCCAGCAGAAGGAGGGAGGACTATGGCTACACCTTC
CASRRREDYGYTF
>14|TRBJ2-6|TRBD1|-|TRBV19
TGTGCCTCCACAGGGGGCTCTGGGGCCAACGTCCTGACTTTC
CASTGGSGANVLTF
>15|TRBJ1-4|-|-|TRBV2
TGTGCCAGCAGTGAGGAAAGCAGGGGTAATGAAAAACTGTTTTTT
CASSEESRGNEKLFF
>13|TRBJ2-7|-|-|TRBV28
TGTGCCAGCAGCGGGGGGCCGGGGCGTGAGCAGTACTTC
CASSGGPGREQYF
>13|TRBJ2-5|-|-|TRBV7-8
TGTGCCAGCAGCCCCGCGGCTATCAGGGCCCAGTACTTC
CASSPAAIRAQYF
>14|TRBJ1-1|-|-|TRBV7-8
TGTGCCAGCAGCGGCACAGGGTTCGGTTCTGAAGCTTTCTTT
CASSGTGFGSEAFF
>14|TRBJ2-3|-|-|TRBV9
TGTGCCAGCAGCACAGGACCAAGCACAGATACGCAGTATTTT
CASSTGPSTDTQYF
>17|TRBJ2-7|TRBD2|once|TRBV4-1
TGCGCCAGCAGTGGCCTCCCTTGGACTAGCGGGAGGACCGAGCAGTACTTC
CASSGLPWTSGRTEQYF
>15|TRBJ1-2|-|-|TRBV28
TGTGCCAGCAGTTCCCAACAGGGTCTCTACTATGGCTACACCTTC
CASSSQQGLYYGYTF
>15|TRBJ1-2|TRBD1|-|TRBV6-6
TGTGCCAGCAGTCGCCAGACAGGGGGCGACTATGGCTACACCTTC
CASSRQTGGDYGYTF
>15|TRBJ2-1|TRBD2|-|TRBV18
TGTGCCAGCTCACCAAGTCCGACTAGCGGAAATGAGCAGTTCTTC
CASSPSPTSGNEQFF
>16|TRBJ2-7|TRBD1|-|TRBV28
TGTGCCAGTCGAAAGGACAGGGGGCTGAGTAGTTACGAGCAGTACTTC
CASRKDRGLSSYEQYF
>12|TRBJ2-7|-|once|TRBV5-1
TGCGCCAGCAGCTTCGGCGGAGGGGAGCAGTACTTC
CASSFGGGEQYF
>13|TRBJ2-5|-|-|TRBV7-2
TGTGCCAGCAGCTCGTTCCCCCAAGAGACCCAGTACTTC
CASSSFPQETQYF
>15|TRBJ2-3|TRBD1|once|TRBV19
TGTGCCAGTAGTATAGCCTTGACAGGGCCAGATACGCAGTATTTT
CASSIALTGPDTQYF
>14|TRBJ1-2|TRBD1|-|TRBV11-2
TGTGCCAGCAGCTTCGGACAGGCGCATAGAGGCTACACCTTC
CASSFGQAHRGYTF
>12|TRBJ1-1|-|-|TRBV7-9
TGTGCCAGCAGCTTAAGGGCTGAGCAAGCTTTCTTT
CASSLRAEQAFF
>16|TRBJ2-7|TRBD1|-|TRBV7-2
TGTGCCAGCACTCCTTACCCGGGACAGGGGGTCTACGAGCAGTACTTC
CASTPYPGQGVYEQYF
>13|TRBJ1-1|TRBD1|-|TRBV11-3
TGTGCCAGCAGCTTGGGGGACAGGGGAGAAGCTTTCTTT
CASSLGDRGEAFF
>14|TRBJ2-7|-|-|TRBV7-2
TGTGCCAGCAGCTTATCACCAGTACCCTACGAGCAGTACTTC
CASSLSPVPYEQYF
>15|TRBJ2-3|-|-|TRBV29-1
TGCAGCGCCGACGACGGTGGGGTTAGCACAGATACGCAGTATTTT
CSADDGGVSTDTQYF
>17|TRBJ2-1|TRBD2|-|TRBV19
TGTGCCAGTAGACCCGGGACTAGCCTTAGCTCCTACAATGAGCAGTTCTTC
CASRPGTSLSSYNEQFF
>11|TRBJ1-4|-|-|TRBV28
TGTGCCAGCAGTCTATCCCCGAGACTGTTTTTT
CASSLSPRLFF
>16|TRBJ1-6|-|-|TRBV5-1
TGCGCCAGCAGCTTGAGCGCAGGGTCCGGGAATTCACCCCTCCACTTT
CASSLSAGSGNSPLHF
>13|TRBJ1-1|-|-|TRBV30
TGTGCCTGGAGTGTCAAAAGTAACACTGAAGCTTTCTTT
CAWSVKSNTEAFF
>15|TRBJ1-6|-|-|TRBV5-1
TGCGCCAGCAGCTTGAGGAGAGACTTTAATTCACCCCTCCACTTT
CASSLRRDFNSPLHF
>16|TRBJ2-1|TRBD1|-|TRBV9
TGTGCCAGCAGCGAGAGGGGGACAGGTGCCTACAATGAGCAGTTCTTC
CASSERGTGAYNEQFF
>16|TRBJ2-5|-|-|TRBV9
TGTGCCAGCAGCGGTCTAAGTAGGTGGGGTCAAGAGACCCAGTACTTC
CASSGLSRWGQETQYF
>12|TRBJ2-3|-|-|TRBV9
TGTGCCAGCAGCGTAGTGGCAGATACGCAGTATTTT
CASSVVADTQYF
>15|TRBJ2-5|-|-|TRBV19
TGTGCCAGTAGTAGGAGGGACAGTGGCCGGGAGACCCAGTACTTC
CASSRRDSGRETQYF
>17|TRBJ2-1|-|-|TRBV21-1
TGTGCCAGCAGCAACTACCGTCCGGGACAGATTTACAATGAGCAGTTCTTC
CASSNYRPGQIYNEQFF
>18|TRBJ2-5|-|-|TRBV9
TGTGCCAGCAGCGTAGGGAGGGGGGACAGACCGGGAGGGAAGACCCAGTACTTC
CASSVGRGDRPGGKTQYF
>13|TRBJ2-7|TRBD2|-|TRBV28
TGTGCCAGCAGTTTAAGCGGGGAATACGAGCAGTACTTC
CASSLSGEYEQYF
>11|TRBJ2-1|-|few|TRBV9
TGTGCCAGCAGCTCGTACGATGAGCAGTTCTTC
CASSSYDEQFF
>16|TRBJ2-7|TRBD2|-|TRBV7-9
TGTGCCAGCAGCTTAGGAGGTAGCGGGAGTCCATACGAGCAGTACTTC
CASSLGGSGSPYEQYF
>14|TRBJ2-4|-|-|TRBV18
TGTGCCAGCTCACAGGGTATGGCCAAAAACATTCAGTACTTC
CASSQGMAKNIQYF
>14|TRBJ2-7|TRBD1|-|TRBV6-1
TGTGCCAGCCTACAGGGGTTCGTATCCTACGAGCAGTACTTC
CASLQGFVSYEQYF
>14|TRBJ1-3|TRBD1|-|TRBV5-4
TGTGCCAGCAGCCCACAGGGGGCTGGAAACACCATATATTTT
CASSPQGAGNTIYF
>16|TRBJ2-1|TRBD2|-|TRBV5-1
TGCGCCAGCAGCTTGGCCCCGGGGGGGGGTTACAATGAGCAGTTCTTC
CASSLAPGGGYNEQFF